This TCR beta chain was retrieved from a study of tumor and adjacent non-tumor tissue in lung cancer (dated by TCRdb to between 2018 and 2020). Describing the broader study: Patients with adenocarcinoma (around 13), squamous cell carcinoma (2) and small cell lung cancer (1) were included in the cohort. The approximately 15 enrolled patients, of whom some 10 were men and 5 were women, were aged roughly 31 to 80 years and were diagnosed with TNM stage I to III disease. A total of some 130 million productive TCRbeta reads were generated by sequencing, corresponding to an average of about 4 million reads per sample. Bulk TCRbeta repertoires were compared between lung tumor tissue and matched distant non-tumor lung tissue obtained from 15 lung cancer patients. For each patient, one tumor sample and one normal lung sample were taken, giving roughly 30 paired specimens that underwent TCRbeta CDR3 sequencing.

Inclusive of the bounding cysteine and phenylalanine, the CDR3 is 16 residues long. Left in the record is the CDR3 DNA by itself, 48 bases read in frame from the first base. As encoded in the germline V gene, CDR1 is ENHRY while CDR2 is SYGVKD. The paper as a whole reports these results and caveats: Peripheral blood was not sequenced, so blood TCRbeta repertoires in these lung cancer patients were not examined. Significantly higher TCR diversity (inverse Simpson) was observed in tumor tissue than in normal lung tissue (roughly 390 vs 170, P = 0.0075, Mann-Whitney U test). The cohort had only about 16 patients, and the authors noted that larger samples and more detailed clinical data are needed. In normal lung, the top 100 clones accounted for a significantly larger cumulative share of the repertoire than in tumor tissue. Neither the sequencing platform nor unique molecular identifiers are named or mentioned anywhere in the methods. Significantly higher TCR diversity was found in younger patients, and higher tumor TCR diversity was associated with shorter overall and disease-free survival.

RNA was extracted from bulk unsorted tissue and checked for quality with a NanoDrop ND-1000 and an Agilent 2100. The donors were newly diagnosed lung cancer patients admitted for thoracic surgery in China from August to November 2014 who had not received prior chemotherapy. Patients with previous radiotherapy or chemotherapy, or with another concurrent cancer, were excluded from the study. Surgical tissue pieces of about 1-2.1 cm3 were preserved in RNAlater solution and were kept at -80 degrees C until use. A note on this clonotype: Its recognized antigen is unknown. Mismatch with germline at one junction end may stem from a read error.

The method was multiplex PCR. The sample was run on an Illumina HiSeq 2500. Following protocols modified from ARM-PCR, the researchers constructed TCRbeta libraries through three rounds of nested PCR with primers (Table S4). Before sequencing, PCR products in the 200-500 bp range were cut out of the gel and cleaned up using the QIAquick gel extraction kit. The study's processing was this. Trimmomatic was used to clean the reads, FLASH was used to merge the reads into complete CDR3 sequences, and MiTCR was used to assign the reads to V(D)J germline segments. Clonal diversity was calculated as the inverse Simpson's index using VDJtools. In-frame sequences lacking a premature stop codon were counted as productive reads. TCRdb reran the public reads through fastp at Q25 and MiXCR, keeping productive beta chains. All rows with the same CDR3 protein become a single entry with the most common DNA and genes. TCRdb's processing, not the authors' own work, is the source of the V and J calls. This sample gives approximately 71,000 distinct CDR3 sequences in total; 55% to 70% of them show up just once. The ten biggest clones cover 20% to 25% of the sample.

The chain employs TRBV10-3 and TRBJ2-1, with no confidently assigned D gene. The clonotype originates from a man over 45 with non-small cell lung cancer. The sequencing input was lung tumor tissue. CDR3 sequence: CSISESMAGAYNEQFF. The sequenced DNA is TGTTCCATCAGTGAGTCGATGGCTGGAGCCTACAATGAGCAGTTCTTC.